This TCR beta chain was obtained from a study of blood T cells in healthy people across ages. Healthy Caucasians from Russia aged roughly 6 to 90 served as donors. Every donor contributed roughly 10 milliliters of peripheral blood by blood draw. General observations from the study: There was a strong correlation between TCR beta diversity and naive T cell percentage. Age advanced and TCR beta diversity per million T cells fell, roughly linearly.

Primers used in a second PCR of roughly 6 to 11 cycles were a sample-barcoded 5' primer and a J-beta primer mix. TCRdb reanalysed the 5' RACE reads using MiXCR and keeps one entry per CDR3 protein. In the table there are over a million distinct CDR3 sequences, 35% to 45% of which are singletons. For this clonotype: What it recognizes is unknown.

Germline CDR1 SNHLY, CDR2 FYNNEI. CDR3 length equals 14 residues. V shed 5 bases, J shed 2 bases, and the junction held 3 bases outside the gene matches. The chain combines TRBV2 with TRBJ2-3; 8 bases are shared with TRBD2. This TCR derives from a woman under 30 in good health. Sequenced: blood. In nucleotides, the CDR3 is TGTGCCAGCAGTAGCGGGAGTTTCACAGATACGCAGTATTTT. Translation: CASSSGSFTDTQYF.